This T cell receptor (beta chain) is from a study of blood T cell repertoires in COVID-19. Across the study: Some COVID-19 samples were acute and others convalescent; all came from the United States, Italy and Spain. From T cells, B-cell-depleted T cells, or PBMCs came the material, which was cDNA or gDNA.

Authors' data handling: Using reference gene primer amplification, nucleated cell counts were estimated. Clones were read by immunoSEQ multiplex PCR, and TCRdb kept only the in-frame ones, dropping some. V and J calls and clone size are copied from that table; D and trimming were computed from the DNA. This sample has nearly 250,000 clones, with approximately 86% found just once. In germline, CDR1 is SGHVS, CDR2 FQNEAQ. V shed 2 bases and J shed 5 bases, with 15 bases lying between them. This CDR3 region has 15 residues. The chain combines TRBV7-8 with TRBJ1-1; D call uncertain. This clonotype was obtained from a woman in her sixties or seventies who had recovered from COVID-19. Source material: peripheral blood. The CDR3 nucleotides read TGTGCCAGCAGCTTATTGGCCCAAGAGGAGACTGAAGCTTTCTTT. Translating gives CASSLLAQEETEAFF.